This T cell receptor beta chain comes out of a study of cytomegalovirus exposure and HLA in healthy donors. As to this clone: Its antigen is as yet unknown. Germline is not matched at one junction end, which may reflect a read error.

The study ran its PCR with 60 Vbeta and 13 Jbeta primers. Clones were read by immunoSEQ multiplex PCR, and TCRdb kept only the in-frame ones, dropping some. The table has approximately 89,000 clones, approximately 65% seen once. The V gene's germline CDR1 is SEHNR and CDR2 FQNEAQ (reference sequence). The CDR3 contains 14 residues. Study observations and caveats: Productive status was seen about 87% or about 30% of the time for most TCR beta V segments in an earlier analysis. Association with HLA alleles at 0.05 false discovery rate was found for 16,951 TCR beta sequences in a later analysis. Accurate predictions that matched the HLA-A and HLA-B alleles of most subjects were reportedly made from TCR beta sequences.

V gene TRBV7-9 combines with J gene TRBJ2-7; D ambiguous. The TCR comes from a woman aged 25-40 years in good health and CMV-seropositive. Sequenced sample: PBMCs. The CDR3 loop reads CSSSLSSYSYEQYF. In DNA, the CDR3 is TGTTCCAGCAGCTTATCGTCCTACTCCTACGAGCAGTACTTC. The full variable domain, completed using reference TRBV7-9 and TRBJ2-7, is DTGVSQNPRHKITKRGQNVTFRCDPISEHNRLYWYRQTLGQGPEFLTYFQNEAQLEKSRLLSDRFSAERPKGSFSTLEIQRTEQGDSAMYLCSSSLSSYSYEQYFGPGTRLTVT.